The 31 T cell receptor beta chains below were found in one sample sequenced in a study of spatial heterogeneity in lung cancer. No cognate antigen is known for these TCRs. In TCRdb, the 5' RACE reads were re-called with MiXCR into one record per CDR3 protein. Among under 15,000 distinct CDR3 sequences listed, 5.6% were seen once. The time point: sample taken at primary tumor resection. Broader study findings: Counts that tracked tumor mutation counts were those of expanded intratumoral alpha and beta TCRs.

The specimen comprised lung tumor tissue, sampled at surgery. The receptors derive from a female donor with early-stage non-small cell lung cancer.

This clonotype came up many times. The library was designed around alpha chains, so this beta chain is a stray read whose abundance carries little weight. The chain links TRBV7-9 to TRBJ1-4; 7 bases agree with TRBD1. With 5 bases clipped from V and 5 bases from J, the junction kept 5 bases outside the gene matches. Germline V CDR1 and CDR2: SEHNR, FQNEAQ (reference sequence). The CDR3 sequence is 14 residues long. The CDR3 reads CASSRGTVNEKLFF. In nucleotides, the CDR3 is TGTGCCAGCAGCCGGGGGACAGTGAATGAAAAACTGTTTTTT.

As for this clonotype: Being off target in a library aimed at alpha chains, this beta chain has a size of little meaning. The V gene is TRBV29-1, the J gene TRBJ2-6; D remains unclear. The CDR3 sequence is 12 residues long. Germline assignment: CDR1 SQVTM and CDR2 ANQGSEA. Trimming pared 5 bases from V and 1 base from J, leaving 3 bases between. In nucleotides, the CDR3 is TGCAGCGTTCAGTCTGGGGCCAACGTCCTGACTTTC. It is translated as CSVQSGANVLTF.

This clonotype came up many times. This beta chain came through as a stray read in a library set up for alpha chains, and its size says little. The V gene is TRBV5-4, the J gene TRBJ2-4; possible D gene TRBD1, 5 bases. The germline V gene has CDR1 SGHNT and CDR2 YYREEE (reference sequence). The CDR3 runs to 13 residues. The V end was cut by 0 bases, the J end by 4 bases, with 5 bases between. The CDR3 here is CASSLDRKNIQYF. The DNA for the CDR3 is TGTGCCAGCAGCTTGGACAGGAAAAACATTCAGTACTTC.

This clonotype was recorded a few times. This beta chain is a stray read from a library made for alpha chains; its abundance is not meaningful. V gene TRBV30 combines with J gene TRBJ2-5, with D unclear. Germline CDR1 is GTSNPN and CDR2 is SVGIG (reference sequence). The length of the CDR3 is 11 residues. The V and J ends lost 3 bases and 4 bases respectively, with 6 bases between them. CDR3 sequence: CAWRDTETQYF. The CDR3, as DNA: TGTGCCTGGAGAGACACAGAGACCCAGTACTTC.

By proportion, this clonotype is medium-sized. Because the library targeted alpha chains, this beta chain is an off-target read whose size means little. The J gene is TRBJ2-6, the V gene TRBV2; D may match TRBD1 or TRBD2 (5 bases each). The CDR3 length is 15 residues. Germline-derived CDR1 and CDR2 are SNHLY and FYNNEI. Trimming took 6 bases from V and 2 from J, leaving 11 bases between them. The DNA for the CDR3 is TGTGCCAGCAGACCCGGGACGGCTGGGGCCAACGTCCTGACTTTC. Amino acids: CASRPGTAGANVLTF.

The sample holds many counts of this clonotype. This beta chain represents an off-target read in a library built for alpha chains; its size is of limited meaning. The chain carries TRBV27 and TRBJ1-4; 10 bases align to TRBD1. The CDR3 is 13 amino acids. With 7 bases clipped from V and 5 bases from J, the junction kept 1 base outside the gene matches. Germline V gene lookup returns CDR1 MNHEY and CDR2 SMNVEV (reference sequence). Written as DNA, the CDR3 is TGTGCCAGCACGGGACAGGGGAATGAAAAACTGTTTTTT. It encodes CASTGQGNEKLFF.

As to this clonotype: This beta chain is a stray sequence in a library constructed for alpha chains; its clone size is not meaningful. V and J are TRBV19 and TRBJ2-1; 10 nucleotides agree with TRBD1. The germline gives CDR1 LNHDA, CDR2 SQIVND (reference sequence). CDR3 length: 15 amino acids. V was clipped by 6 bases and J by 4 bases; unmatched bases: 6. The CDR3 protein is CASRIDRGPYNEQFF. The CDR3 DNA reads TGTGCCAGTAGGATCGACAGGGGGCCTTACAATGAGCAGTTCTTC.

This clonotype was seen at least ten times. Because the library targeted alpha chains, this beta chain is an off-target read whose size means little. This chain links TRBV3-1 with TRBJ2-7; D may be TRBD1 or TRBD2 (5 bases each). Trimming stripped 4 bases from V and 6 bases from J, with 16 bases between. This CDR3 is built from 14 residues. Germline CDR1 LGHDT, CDR2 YNNKEL (reference sequence). The CDR3 protein is CASSPNSGAREQYF. Here the CDR3 DNA reads TGTGCCAGCAGCCCGAACTCCGGGGCCCGCGAGCAGTACTTC.

In its sample, this clonotype was seen many times. This beta chain represents an off-target read in a library built for alpha chains; its size is of limited meaning. V is TRBV5-1 and J is TRBJ1-6, with D possibly matching TRBD1 (5 bases). The germline V gene has CDR1 SGHRS and CDR2 YFSETQ. The CDR3 contains 18 residues. V lost 1 base and J lost 0, with 14 bases in between. CDR3: CASSLSTPGFSYNSPLHF. The CDR3 region has the DNA TGCGCCAGCAGCTTGTCCACACCAGGGTTCTCCTATAATTCACCCCTCCACTTT.

This clonotype was observed at least ten times. Since it is a stray read in a library aimed at alpha chains, this beta chain has a size that is not meaningful. The CDR3 reads CATSDRGPYEQYF. DNA for the CDR3: TGTGCCACCTCGGACAGGGGGCCCTACGAGCAGTACTTC. This chain connects TRBV10-3 to TRBJ2-7; 11 nucleotides line up with TRBD1. CDR1 is ENHRY, CDR2 SYGVKD, per germline. The CDR3 has 13 residues. V was pared by 10 bases and J by 2 bases, with 4 bases of the junction left unmatched.

By sample share, this clonotype is medium-sized. Being off target in a library aimed at alpha chains, this beta chain has a size of little meaning. J is TRBJ2-2 and V is TRBV12-3 or TRBV12-4, with D maybe TRBD2 (5 bases). This CDR3 is 13 amino acids long. The V gene lost 3 bases and the J gene lost 6 bases, with 8 bases spanning the gap. CDR3 nucleotide sequence: TGTGCCAGCAGTTTCGTCGGGGCCGGGGAGCTGTTTTTT. The encoded protein is CASSFVGAGELFF.

There are many counts of this clonotype. This beta chain appears as a stray read in a library generated for alpha chains; its size is not informative. The chain employs TRBV28 and TRBJ1-5; D gene uncertain. The V gene lost 2 bases and the J gene lost 3 bases, with 17 bases spanning the gap. The germline CDR1 and CDR2 sequences are MDHEN and SYDVKM. The CDR3 is made up of 17 amino acids. The CDR3 DNA follows: TGTGCCAGCAGTTTAGGATTGGGGTCTTTCTCCAATCAGCCCCAGCATTTT. Amino acid sequence: CASSLGLGSFSNQPQHF.

This clonotype was counted at least ten times. Since it is a stray read in a library aimed at alpha chains, this beta chain has a size that is not meaningful. For the CDR3, the DNA is TGCAGTGCTAAAATAGTGAACACTGAAGCTTTCTTT. It translates to CSAKIVNTEAFF. V gene TRBV20-1 combines with J gene TRBJ1-1; D unclear. CDR1 is DFQATT and CDR2 is SNEGSKA in the germline V gene (reference sequence). Trimming cost V 4 bases and J 0 bases, with 6 bases left between them. The CDR3 covers 12 residues.

Ten or more counts support this clonotype. This beta chain was picked up by a library intended for alpha chains and is off target, so its count carries little meaning. This chain connects TRBV7-2 to TRBJ2-3; a weak D match, TRBD2 (5 bases). The CDR3 sequence is 14 residues long. Trimming took 6 bases from V and 0 from J, leaving 10 bases between them. CDR1 is SGHTA, CDR2 FQGNSA, per germline. The CDR3 sequence is CASRRGGSTDTQYF. DNA for the CDR3: TGTGCCAGCAGACGGGGTGGTAGCACAGATACGCAGTATTTT.

This clonotype was seen many times. In a library made to pick up alpha chains, this beta chain is a stray read with a size that means little. The genes are TRBV5-1 and TRBJ2-3; D remains unclear. There are 15 residues in the CDR3. Trimming took 0 bases from V and 0 from J, leaving 8 bases between them. Germline V lookup: CDR1 SGHRS, CDR2 YFSETQ. The CDR3 nucleotides read TGCGCCAGCAGCTTGGAAGCCAGAAGCACAGATACGCAGTATTTT. Its translation is CASSLEARSTDTQYF.

This clonotype was counted many times. This beta chain appears as a stray read in a library generated for alpha chains; its size is not informative. J is TRBJ2-3 and V is TRBV7-2, with D unresolved. Germline V lookup: CDR1 SGHTA, CDR2 FQGNSA. This CDR3 contains 15 residues. V lost 1 base to trimming and J lost 2 bases, with 10 bases between them. CDR3 bases: TGTGCCAGCAGCTTAGGCCCTAGATCCACAGATACGCAGTATTTT. Translating gives CASSLGPRSTDTQYF.

This clonotype was counted many times. This beta chain lies outside the target of a library built for alpha chains; its clone size means little. CDR3 DNA sequence: TGTGCCAGCTCACCGACGCGGGGGGGCCTTGACAATGAGCAGTTCTTC. Encoded protein: CASSPTRGGLDNEQFF. This chain connects TRBV18 to TRBJ2-1, with 9 bases matching TRBD2. The trim removed 3 bases at V and 5 bases at J, leaving 8 bases unmatched. CDR3 length: 16 residues. Germline V gene sequence: CDR1 KGHSH, CDR2 LQKENI.

This clonotype was counted at least ten times. This beta chain is a stray read from a library made for alpha chains; its abundance is not meaningful. The chain links TRBV4-1 to TRBJ1-1; 9 positions agree with TRBD1. Trimming cost V 1 base and J 0 bases; bases outside gene matches: 6. CDR1 and CDR2 from the germline V gene are MGHRA and YSYEKL. This CDR3 is built from 17 residues. This CDR3 is CASSQGTGGAMNTEAFF. CDR3 sequence (DNA): TGCGCCAGCAGCCAAGGAACAGGGGGCGCGATGAACACTGAAGCTTTCTTT.

This clonotype was counted ten times or more. This beta chain came through as a stray read in a library set up for alpha chains, and its size says little. The genes are TRBV7-3 and TRBJ2-1; D call uncertain. This CDR3 contains 11 residues. Germline V gene sequence: CDR1 SGHTA, CDR2 FQGTGA. V lost 4 bases to trimming and J lost 5 bases, with 3 bases between them. CDR3 loop: CASSYHNEQFF. The CDR3 DNA reads as TGTGCCAGCAGCTACCACAATGAGCAGTTCTTC.

This clonotype was counted at least ten times. The junction differs from germline at one of its ends, possibly a read error. Since it is a stray read in a library aimed at alpha chains, this beta chain has a size that is not meaningful. This chain joins TRBV7-9 and TRBJ1-2; 7 positions match TRBD1. The germline V gene encodes CDR1 SEHNR and CDR2 FQNEAQ (reference sequence). The CDR3 runs to 13 residues. The CDR3 protein is CASSLPIRQGWAF. In nucleotides, the CDR3 is TGTGCCAGCAGCTTACCTATCCGACAGGGATGGGCCTTC.

Regarding this clonotype: This beta chain was picked up by a library intended for alpha chains and is off target, so its count carries little meaning. The chain has TRBV7-9 and TRBJ2-1; 10 nucleotides align to TRBD1. The V and J ends lost 3 bases and 7 bases, in that order; junction bases with no gene match: 9. Per germline, CDR1 SEHNR and CDR2 FQNEAQ (reference sequence). The CDR3 length is 16 residues. The CDR3: CASSFRPGQGGNEQFF. The CDR3, as DNA: TGTGCCAGCAGCTTCCGCCCCGGACAGGGGGGGAATGAGCAGTTCTTC.

The table lists this clonotype with many counts. This beta chain is a stray read from a library made for alpha chains; its abundance is not meaningful. The rearrangement joins TRBV7-2 to TRBJ2-7; D might be TRBD2 (7 bases). V lost 0 bases and J lost 6, with 12 bases in between. This CDR3 comprises 14 residues. The germline CDR1 and CDR2 sequences are SGHTA and FQGNSA. CDR3: CASSLAGGPSEQYF. The CDR3 DNA reads as TGTGCCAGCAGCTTAGCGGGGGGGCCTTCCGAGCAGTACTTC.

This clonotype is classed as medium-sized. This beta chain is off target for a library built for alpha chains, so its abundance means little. The genes are TRBV12-3 or TRBV12-4 and TRBJ1-1; D is unclear. Trimming removed 5 bases from V and 4 bases from J, with 14 bases in between. The CDR3 contains 14 residues. The DNA for the CDR3 is TGTGCCAGCAGTCCGCCTTACCACCTCACTGAAGCTTTCTTT. Residues: CASSPPYHLTEAFF.

In its sample, this clonotype was seen many times. Because the library targeted alpha chains, this beta chain is an off-target read whose size means little. This CDR3 is CASSPLGGGWQETQYF. The DNA for the CDR3 is TGTGCCAGCAGCCCTTTAGGGGGGGGATGGCAAGAGACCCAGTACTTC. The chain is built from TRBV7-2 and TRBJ2-5; possibly TRBD2 for D (7 bases). The CDR3 extends over 16 amino acids. Per germline, CDR1 SGHTA and CDR2 FQGNSA. Trimming removed 5 bases from V and 2 bases from J, with 18 bases in between.

This clonotype was counted many times. For a library built for alpha chains, this beta chain is a stray read; little rests on its size. The rearrangement joins TRBV6-5 to TRBJ1-2, with TRBD1 matching 7 bases. J gave up 8 bases and V 6 bases, and 12 bases lay outside the gene matches. This CDR3 spans 14 amino acids. Germline assignment: CDR1 MNHEY and CDR2 SVGAGI. CDR3 sequence reads: CASSRIHRGGGYTF. The CDR3 bases are TGTGCCAGCAGCCGAATCCACAGGGGAGGCGGCTACACCTTC.

This clonotype came up many times. The library was designed around alpha chains, so this beta chain is a stray read whose abundance carries little weight. This chain joins TRBV9 and TRBJ2-1; 8 bases match TRBD2. With 4 bases clipped from V and 2 bases from J, the junction kept 8 bases outside the gene matches. Germline values: CDR1 SGDLS, CDR2 YYNGEE. This CDR3 comprises 16 residues. The DNA of the CDR3 is TGTGCCAGCAGCCCCGAAAAGCGGGGGACCTACAATGAGCAGTTCTTC. It yields the protein CASSPEKRGTYNEQFF.

This clonotype was observed many times. The library was designed around alpha chains, so this beta chain is a stray read whose abundance carries little weight. This sequence joins TRBV10-2 and TRBJ1-2, with 7 bases fitting TRBD1. J lost 1 base, V lost 6 bases, and 14 bases had no gene match. CDR1 is WSHSY and CDR2 is SAAADI in the germline V gene. The CDR3 spans 17 residues. The CDR3, as DNA: TGCGCCAGCAGGCCTAGTGGGCGACAGGGACTTAACTATGGCTACACCTTC. As protein: CASRPSGRQGLNYGYTF.

This clonotype was counted many times. This beta chain is off target for a library built for alpha chains, so its abundance means little. The chain uses TRBV7-2 and TRBJ2-7; 7 positions match TRBD1. Germline lookup yields CDR1 SGHTA and CDR2 FQGNSA. The CDR3 runs 15 residues. The junction had 6 bases not matched to a gene; V was cut back by 2 bases and J by 2 bases. The CDR3 region is CASSLYWTGPYEQYF. CDR3 in DNA: TGTGCCAGCAGCTTATACTGGACAGGTCCCTACGAGCAGTACTTC.

In its sample, this clonotype was seen many times. Found in a library prepared for alpha chains, this beta chain is an off-target read, and its abundance has little meaning. V gene TRBV7-2 combines with J gene TRBJ1-2; 7 bases are a match to TRBD1. The CDR3 sequence is 14 residues long. CDR1 SGHTA and CDR2 FQGNSA come from the germline V gene. After removal of 1 base from V and 4 bases from J, the junction contained 3 bases not matched to a gene. CDR3 in DNA: TGTGCCAGCAGCTTAGGGGCAGGGGGCTATGGCTACACCTTC. It translates to CASSLGAGGYGYTF.

This clonotype was detected many times. Since the library was made to target alpha chains, this beta chain is a stray read and its abundance is not meaningful. The V call is TRBV5-6, the J call TRBJ2-5, with D uncertain. V lost 4 bases, J lost 3 bases, and 10 bases lay in between. Germline assignment: CDR1 SGHDT and CDR2 YYEEEE. This CDR3 contains 13 residues. The CDR3 DNA reads as TGTGCCAGCAGCCCCTTCAATAAAGAGACCCAGTACTTC. As protein: CASSPFNKETQYF.

This clonotype was detected many times. Since it is a stray read in a library aimed at alpha chains, this beta chain has a size that is not meaningful. The rearrangement joins TRBV9 to TRBJ2-3; no definite D call. Germline CDR1 and CDR2: SGDLS and YYNGEE. Deletions cut 2 bases from V and 6 bases from J, with 4 bases between. The CDR3 is 11 residues long. The CDR3 DNA reads as TGTGCCAGCAGCGTTAAGGATACGCAGTATTTT. As protein: CASSVKDTQYF.